The present TCR beta chain was sequenced within a study of blood T cell repertoires in COVID-19. Using immunoSEQ multiplex PCR, the repertoire was profiled, and TCRdb retains in-frame clones only, with some absent. The sample holds some 87,000 clones, more than 80% seen once. The CDR3 is made up of 16 amino acids. The germline gives CDR1 LGHDT, CDR2 YNNKEL (reference sequence). Trimming left V 0 bases short and J 7 bases short, with 15 bases between. The sequencing sample was made of peripheral blood. This receptor was identified in a human donor in a cohort sampled during active COVID-19. The chain links TRBV3-1 (or the pseudogene TRBV3-2) to TRBJ1-4, with D possibly matching TRBD1 (5 bases). The DNA for the CDR3 is TGTGCCAGCAGCCAAGATGTCGGGGGAGGAGGTGAAAAACTGTTTTTT. Its protein product is CASSQDVGGGGEKLFF.